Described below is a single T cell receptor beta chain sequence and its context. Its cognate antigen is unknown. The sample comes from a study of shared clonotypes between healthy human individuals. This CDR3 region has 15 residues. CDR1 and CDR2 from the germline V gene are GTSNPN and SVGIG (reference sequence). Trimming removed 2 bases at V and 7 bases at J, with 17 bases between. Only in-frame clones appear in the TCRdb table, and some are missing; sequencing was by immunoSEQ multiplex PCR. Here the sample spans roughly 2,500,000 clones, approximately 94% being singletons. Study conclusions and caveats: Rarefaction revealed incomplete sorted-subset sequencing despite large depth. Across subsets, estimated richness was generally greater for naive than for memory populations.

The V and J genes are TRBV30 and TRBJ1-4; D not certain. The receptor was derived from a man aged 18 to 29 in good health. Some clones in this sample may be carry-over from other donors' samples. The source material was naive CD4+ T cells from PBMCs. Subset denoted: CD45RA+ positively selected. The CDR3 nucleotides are TGTGCCTGGAGTCAACCGATTACCCGACGTGAAAAACTGTTTTTT. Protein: CAWSQPITRREKLFF. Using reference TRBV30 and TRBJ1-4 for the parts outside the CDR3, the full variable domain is SQTIHQWPATLVQPVGSPLSLECTVEGTSNPNLYWYRQAAGRGLQLLFYSVGIGQISSEVPQNLSASRPQDRQFILSSKKLLLSDSGFYLCAWSQPITRREKLFFGSGTQLSVL.